This T cell receptor (beta chain) came from a study of control samples from healthy donors and cancer patients. Measured with immunoSEQ multiplex PCR; TCRdb has only the in-frame clones, and not every one. The sample contains about 120,000 clones, approximately 90% of which appear only once. Germline V CDR1 and CDR2: MNHEY, SVGEGT. Between the trimmed V and J ends, which lost 2 bases and 8 bases, there was a span of 13 bases. The CDR3 is 13 amino acids. The receptor was derived from a man in his forties in good health. This chain uses TRBV6-2 or TRBV6-3 with TRBJ2-7; D remains unclear. The sequenced material came from blood. CDR3: CASSYPALAQQYF. CDR3 nucleotide sequence: TGTGCCAGCAGTTACCCGGCCCTGGCCCAGCAGTACTTC.